This TCR beta chain stems from a study of T cells in Graves' hyperthyroidism and ophthalmopathy. The study, taken as a whole, reports: Appearing also in blood were most of the thyroid clonotypes expanded above 0.001.

Clinical symptoms, serum thyroxine and TRAb, thyroid ultrasound and orbital computed tomography together formed the diagnostic basis. PBMCs stemmed from under 11 ml fresh peripheral blood. Comments on this clonotype: Antigen: not known.

The CDR3 runs to 15 residues. Germline V CDR1 and CDR2: LGHNA, YNFKEQ. J was trimmed by 8 bases and V by 3 bases; bases with no gene match: 9. RNA transcripts served as the template for amplifying TCR beta CDR3 regions. The HTBI primer set was used in a first-round RT-PCR of the TCR CDR3. One entry per CDR3 protein results from TCRdb running MiXCR on the multiplex PCR reads. The sample shows about 640,000 distinct CDR3 sequences, 13% to 15% of them seen only once. Sample: blood. The chain has TRBV4-2 and TRBJ1-4; 7 nucleotides align to TRBD1. The receptor comes from a woman between 50 and 59 years old with Graves' ophthalmopathy. CDR3 sequence: CASSQDRPGDEKLFF. The CDR3 coding sequence is TGTGCCAGCAGCCAGGACAGGCCCGGCGACGAAAAACTGTTTTTT.